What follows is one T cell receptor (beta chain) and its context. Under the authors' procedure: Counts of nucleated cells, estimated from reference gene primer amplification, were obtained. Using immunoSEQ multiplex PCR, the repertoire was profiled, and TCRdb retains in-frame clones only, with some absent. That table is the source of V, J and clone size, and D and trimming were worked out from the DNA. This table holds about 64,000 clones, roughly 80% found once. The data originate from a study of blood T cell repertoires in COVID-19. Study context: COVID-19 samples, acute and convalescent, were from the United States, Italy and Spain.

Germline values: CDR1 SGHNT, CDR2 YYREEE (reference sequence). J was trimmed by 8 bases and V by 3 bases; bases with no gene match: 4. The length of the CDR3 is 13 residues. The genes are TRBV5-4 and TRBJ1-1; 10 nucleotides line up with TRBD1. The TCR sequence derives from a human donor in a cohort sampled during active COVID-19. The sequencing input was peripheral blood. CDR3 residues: CASSSTGGVEAFF. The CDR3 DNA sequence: TGTGCCAGCAGCTCGACAGGGGGCGTCGAAGCTTTCTTT. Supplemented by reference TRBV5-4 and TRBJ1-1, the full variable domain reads ETGVTQSPTHLIKTRGQQVTLRCSSQSGHNTVSWYQQALGQGPQFIFQYYREEENGRGNFPPRFSGLQFPNYSSELNVNALELDDSALYLCASSSTGGVEAFFGQGTRLTVV.